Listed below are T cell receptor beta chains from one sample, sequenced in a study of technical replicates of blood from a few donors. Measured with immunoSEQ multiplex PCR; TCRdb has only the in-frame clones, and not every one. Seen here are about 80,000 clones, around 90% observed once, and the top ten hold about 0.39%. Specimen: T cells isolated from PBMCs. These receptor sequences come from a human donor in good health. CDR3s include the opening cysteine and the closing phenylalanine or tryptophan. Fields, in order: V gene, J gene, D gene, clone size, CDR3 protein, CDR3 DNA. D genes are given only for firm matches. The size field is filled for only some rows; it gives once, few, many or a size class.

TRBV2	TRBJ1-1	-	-	CASSKGLPTEAFF	TGTGCCAGCAGTAAGGGGCTACCCACTGAAGCTTTCTTT
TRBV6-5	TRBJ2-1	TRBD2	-	CASSIAGGGLDEQFF	TGTGCCAGCAGTATAGCGGGAGGTGGGTTGGATGAGCAGTTCTTC
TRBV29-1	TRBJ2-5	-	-	CSVEPTGSETQYF	TGCAGCGTTGAGCCCACAGGGTCCGAGACCCAGTACTTC
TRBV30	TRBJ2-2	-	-	CAWRASPQAGELFF	TGTGCCTGGAGGGCTTCCCCACAGGCCGGGGAGCTGTTTTTT
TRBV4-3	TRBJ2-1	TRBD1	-	CASSQDFPGGSYNEQFF	TGCGCCAGCAGCCAAGATTTCCCAGGGGGCTCCTACAATGAGCAGTTCTTC
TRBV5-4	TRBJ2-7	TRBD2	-	CASSLARTSGAGTYEQYF	TGTGCCAGCAGCTTGGCCCGGACTAGCGGGGCGGGAACCTACGAGCAGTACTTC
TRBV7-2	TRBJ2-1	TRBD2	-	CASSLSGLAGVSYNEQFF	TGTGCCAGCAGCTTATCGGGGCTAGCGGGAGTAAGCTACAATGAGCAGTTCTTC
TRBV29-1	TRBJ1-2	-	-	CSVLGSGYTF	TGCAGCGTTCTAGGCTCTGGCTACACCTTC
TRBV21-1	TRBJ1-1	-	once	CASSTWLGGAFF	TGTGCCAGCAGCACCTGGCTCGGAGGGGCTTTCTTT
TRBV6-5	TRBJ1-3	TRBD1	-	CASSPDRDSGNTIYF	TGTGCCAGCAGTCCGGACAGGGACTCTGGAAACACCATATATTTT
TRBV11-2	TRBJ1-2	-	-	CASSLVDSPMRYTF	TGTGCCAGCAGCTTAGTGGACAGTCCCATGCGCTACACCTTC
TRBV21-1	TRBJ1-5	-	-	CASSKSGRGSQPQHF	TGTGCCAGCAGCAAAAGCGGCAGGGGATCCCAGCCCCAGCATTTT
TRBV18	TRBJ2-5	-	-	CASSPAGQETQYF	TGTGCCAGCTCACCTGCAGGGCAAGAGACCCAGTACTTC
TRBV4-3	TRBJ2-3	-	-	CASSHIDGRGADTQYF	TGCGCCAGCAGCCATATCGACGGGAGAGGGGCAGATACGCAGTATTTT
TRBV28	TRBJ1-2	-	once	CASRRRSYGYTF	TGTGCCAGCAGACGGCGGAGCTATGGCTACACCTTC
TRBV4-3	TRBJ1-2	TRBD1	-	CASSLGQGTTGYTF	TGCGCCAGCAGCCTGGGACAGGGGACTACTGGCTACACCTTC
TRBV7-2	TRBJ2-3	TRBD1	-	CASSFLTDRVRDTQYF	TGTGCCAGCAGCTTCTTGACGGACAGGGTACGAGATACGCAGTATTTT
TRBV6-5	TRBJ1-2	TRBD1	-	CTSSYSTGNGYTF	TGTACCAGCAGTTACTCGACAGGGAACGGCTACACCTTC
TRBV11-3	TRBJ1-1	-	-	CASSLVSAGGEAFF	TGTGCCAGCAGCTTAGTGTCAGCCGGAGGTGAAGCTTTCTTT
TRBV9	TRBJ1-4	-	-	CASSVGQLGEKLFF	TGTGCCAGCAGCGTAGGACAACTCGGTGAAAAACTGTTTTTT
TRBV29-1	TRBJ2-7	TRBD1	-	CSVQGAYEQYF	TGCAGCGTACAGGGGGCCTACGAGCAGTACTTC
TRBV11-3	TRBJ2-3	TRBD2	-	CASSHRIAGKTDTQYF	TGTGCCAGCAGCCACCGCATAGCGGGAAAGACAGATACGCAGTATTTT
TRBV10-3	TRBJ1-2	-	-	CAISAPGFYGYTF	TGTGCCATCAGTGCGCCGGGATTCTATGGCTACACCTTC
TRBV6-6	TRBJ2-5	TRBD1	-	CASLTRGLETQYF	TGTGCCAGCTTAACCAGGGGGCTGGAGACCCAGTACTTC
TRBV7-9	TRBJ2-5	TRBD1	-	CASSLAIQGAETQYF	TGTGCCAGCAGCTTAGCGATACAGGGGGCAGAGACCCAGTACTTC
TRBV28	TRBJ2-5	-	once	CASSLDREVETQYF	TGTGCCAGCAGTCTAGACAGGGAGGTTGAGACCCAGTACTTC
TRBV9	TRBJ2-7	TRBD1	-	CASSEGQQGFTNEQYF	TGTGCCAGCAGCGAGGGACAACAGGGGTTTACGAACGAGCAGTACTTC
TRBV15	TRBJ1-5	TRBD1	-	CATSRVQGANNQPQHF	TGTGCCACCAGCAGAGTACAGGGGGCTAATAATCAGCCCCAGCATTTT
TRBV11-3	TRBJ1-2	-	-	CASSLDSGLDGYTF	TGTGCCAGCAGCTTAGATTCAGGCCTCGATGGCTACACCTTC
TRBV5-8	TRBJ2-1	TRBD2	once	CASSLYLVGTKSNEQFF	TGTGCCAGCAGCTTGTATTTGGTTGGGACTAAGTCGAATGAGCAGTTCTTC
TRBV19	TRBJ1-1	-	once	CASSIVLNTEAFF	TGTGCCAGTAGTATAGTGCTAAACACTGAAGCTTTCTTT
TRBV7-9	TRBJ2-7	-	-	CASSLGAGQHYEQYF	TGTGCCAGCAGCTTGGGGGCCGGACAGCACTACGAGCAGTACTTC
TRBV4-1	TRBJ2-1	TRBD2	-	CASSLSGSSYNEQFF	TGCGCCAGCAGCTTAAGCGGGAGCTCCTACAATGAGCAGTTCTTC
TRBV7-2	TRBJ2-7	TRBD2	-	CASSLIGTSVGYEQYF	TGTGCCAGCAGCTTAATAGGGACTAGCGTCGGGTACGAGCAGTACTTC
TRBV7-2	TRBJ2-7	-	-	CASSTRGDATYEQYF	TGTGCCAGCAGCACCCGGGGAGACGCTACCTACGAGCAGTACTTC
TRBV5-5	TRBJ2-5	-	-	CASSTHRAPIQETQYF	TGTGCCAGCAGCACACACAGGGCCCCCATCCAAGAGACCCAGTACTTC
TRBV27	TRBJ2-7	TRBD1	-	CASSFGTGKYEQYF	TGTGCCAGCAGTTTTGGGACAGGGAAATACGAGCAGTACTTC
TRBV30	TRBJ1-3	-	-	CAWLPSGNTIYF	TGTGCCTGGCTCCCTAGTGGAAACACCATATATTTT
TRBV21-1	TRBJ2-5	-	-	CASSKAGGIRGTQYF	TGTGCCAGCAGCAAAGCTGGAGGGATACGGGGGACCCAGTACTTC
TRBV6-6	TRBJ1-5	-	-	CASSYSAGQINQPQHF	TGTGCCAGCAGTTACTCGGCGGGGCAAATCAATCAGCCCCAGCATTTT
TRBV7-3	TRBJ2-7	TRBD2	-	CASSPSGFNYEQYF	TGTGCCAGCAGCCCTAGCGGATTTAACTACGAGCAGTACTTC
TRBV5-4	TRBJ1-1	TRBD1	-	CASSWRDRGGGEAFF	TGTGCCAGCAGCTGGCGGGACAGGGGGGGCGGTGAAGCTTTCTTT
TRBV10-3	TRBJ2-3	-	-	CAISDSIGRDTQYF	TGTGCCATCAGTGATTCAATAGGGAGAGATACGCAGTATTTT
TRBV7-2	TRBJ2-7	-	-	CASAQVYEQYF	TGTGCCAGCGCCCAGGTCTACGAGCAGTACTTC
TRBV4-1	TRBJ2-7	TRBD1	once	CASAFGTGPYEQYF	TGCGCCAGCGCTTTTGGGACAGGGCCCTACGAGCAGTACTTC
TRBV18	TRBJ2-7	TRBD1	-	CASSPGQGVAYEQYF	TGTGCCAGCTCCCCCGGACAGGGGGTCGCCTACGAGCAGTACTTC
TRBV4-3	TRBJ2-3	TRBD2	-	CASSQEFKSEGLTDTQYF	TGCGCCAGCAGCCAAGAGTTTAAGAGTGAGGGACTAACAGATACGCAGTATTTT
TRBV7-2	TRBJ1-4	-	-	CASSYYNEKLFF	TGTGCCAGCAGCTATTATAATGAAAAACTGTTTTTT
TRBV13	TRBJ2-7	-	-	CASSLGADSYEQYF	TGTGCCAGCAGCTTAGGGGCGGATTCCTACGAGCAGTACTTC
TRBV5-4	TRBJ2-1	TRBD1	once	CASSPRQGLFYNEQFF	TGTGCCAGCAGCCCCCGACAGGGCCTTTTCTACAATGAGCAGTTCTTC
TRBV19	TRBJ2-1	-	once	CASNSRYNEQFF	TGTGCCAGTAACTCTAGGTACAATGAGCAGTTCTTC
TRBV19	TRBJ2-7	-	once	CASSIGGSGLGPYYEQYF	TGTGCCAGTAGTATTGGTGGATCAGGTTTGGGCCCTTATTACGAGCAGTACTTC
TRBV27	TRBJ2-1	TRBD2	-	CASSLVGLAYTSTGYNEQFF	TGTGCCAGCAGTTTAGTGGGACTAGCGTATACCTCAACGGGGTACAATGAGCAGTTCTTC
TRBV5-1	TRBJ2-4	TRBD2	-	CASSLVGGGNIQYF	TGCGCCAGCAGCTTGGTCGGGGGGGGAAACATTCAGTACTTC
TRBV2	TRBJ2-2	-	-	CASSSFGTSNTGELFF	TGTGCCAGCTCAAGCTTCGGGACATCGAACACCGGGGAGCTGTTTTTT
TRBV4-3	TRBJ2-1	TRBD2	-	CASSLLAGDNEQFF	TGCGCCAGCAGCCTATTAGCGGGAGACAATGAGCAGTTCTTC
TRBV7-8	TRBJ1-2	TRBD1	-	CASSTGQGAAYGYTF	TGTGCCAGCAGCACCGGACAGGGGGCGGCCTATGGCTACACCTTC